The next 20 T cell receptor beta chains were all read from a single sample in a study of breast tumors, draining lymph nodes, adjacent tissues. Breast cancer patients provided tissue from their axillary draining lymph nodes. TCRdb re-analysed the multiplex PCR reads in MiXCR, keeping a single row per CDR3 protein. Of under 250,000 distinct CDR3 sequences in the sample, roughly 32% are singletons; the top ten hold 1.3% to 1.5%. Source material: axillary lymph node tissue. All receptors derive from a female donor with breast cancer. Some clones in this sample may be carry-over from other donors' samples.

As concerns this clonotype: This may stem from a read error, because a much larger clone lies one nucleotide away. The J gene is TRBJ2-1, the V gene TRBV7-8, with 7 positions matching TRBD2. Germline CDR1 SGHVS, CDR2 FQNEAQ. CDR3 length: 15 amino acids. The CDR3: CASSRRLAVPNEQLF. CDR3 nucleotides: TGTGCCAGCAGCAGACGACTAGCAGTACCCAATGAGCAGCTCTTC. The full variable domain, with the rest looked up from reference TRBV7-8 and TRBJ2-1, is GAGVSQSPRYKVAKRGQDVALRCDPISGHVSLFWYQQALGQGPEFLTYFQNEAQLDKSGLPSDRFFAERPEGSVSTLKIQRTQQEDSAVYLCASSRRLAVPNEQLFGPGTRLTVL.

This clonotype was observed a single time. The genes are TRBV3-1 and TRBJ1-4; no definite D call. This CDR3 has 14 amino acids. Germline CDR1 is LGHDT and CDR2 is YNNKEL (reference sequence). The CDR3 is CLSSRGTTNEKLFF. The CDR3 DNA reads TGTCTCAGCAGCCGGGGTACAACTAATGAAAAACTGTTTTTT.

This clonotype was detected many times. With a much larger clone just one base away, this may be a read error. The J gene is TRBJ2-5, the V gene TRBV20-1; 11 bases fit TRBD2. There are 15 residues in the CDR3. The germline V gene encodes CDR1 DFQATT and CDR2 SNEGSKA (reference sequence). With V trimmed by 3 bases and J by 7 bases, 10 bases remained unmatched. CDR3 DNA sequence: TGCAGTGCTAGTGGGCTAGCGGGAGGCCCTGGGACCCAGTACTTC. It specifies CSASGLAGGPGTQYF.

This clonotype was picked up many times. V and J are TRBV6-2 or TRBV6-3 and TRBJ1-3; D is unclear. The CDR3 sequence is 13 residues long. Germline V lookup: CDR1 MNHEY, CDR2 SVGEGT. V shed 0 bases and J shed 4 bases, with 4 bases lying between them. CDR3 sequence: CASSYSTGNTIYF. CDR3 DNA: TGTGCCAGCAGTTACTCGACGGGAAACACCATATATTTT.

As to this clonotype: This may be a read error: a much more frequent sequence differs by one nucleotide. V is TRBV5-5 and J is TRBJ1-5, with D unresolved. Germline V lookup: CDR1 SGHKS, CDR2 YYEKEE (reference sequence). V dropped 2 bases and J dropped 5 bases, with 14 bases sitting between them. The CDR3 totals 15 residues. This CDR3 reads CASSLQVGRDQPQHF. In DNA form, the CDR3 reads TGTGCCAGCAGCTTACAAGTCGGACGCGATCAGCCCCAGCATTTT.

This clonotype was counted many times. This chain uses TRBV5-8 with TRBJ1-5; D call uncertain. CDR1 and CDR2 from the germline V gene are SGHTS and YDEGEE. The ends were cut back, 5 bases at V and 6 bases at J, with 18 bases in the middle. The CDR3 is 15 residues long. CDR3 loop: CASSRLGQAPQPQHF. The DNA of the CDR3 is TGTGCCAGCAGTCGGCTCGGGCAGGCACCTCAGCCCCAGCATTTT. The complete variable domain, with remaining parts taken from reference TRBV5-8 and TRBJ1-5, reads EAGVTQSPTHLIKTRGQQATLRCSPISGHTSVYWYQQALGLGLQFLLWYDEGEERNRGNFPPRFSGRQFPNYSSELNVNALELEDSALYLCASSRLGQAPQPQHFGDGTRLSIL.

This clonotype showed up many times. V and J are TRBV14 and TRBJ2-3, with D tentatively TRBD2 (5 bases). The CDR3 contains 16 residues. The V gene lost 2 bases and the J gene lost 4 bases, with 16 bases spanning the gap. Germline values: CDR1 SGHDN, CDR2 FVKESK. Here the CDR3 reads CASSQNYGVAPDTQYF. The CDR3 nucleotides read TGTGCCAGCAGCCAAAACTACGGGGTAGCCCCAGATACGCAGTATTTT. The full variable domain, with the rest looked up from reference TRBV14 and TRBJ2-3, is EAGVTQFPSHSVIEKGQTVTLRCDPISGHDNLYWYRRVMGKEIKFLLHFVKESKQDESGMPNNRFLAERTGGTYSTLKVQPAELEDSGVYFCASSQNYGVAPDTQYFGPGTRLTVL.

At least ten counts were recorded for this clonotype. The chain uses TRBV29-1 and TRBJ2-3; the match to TRBD2 covers 8 bases. V lost 4 bases to trimming and J lost 2 bases; unmatched junction nucleotides: 5. This CDR3 has 14 amino acids. CDR1 is SQVTM and CDR2 is ANQGSEA in the germline V gene. The CDR3 DNA reads as TGCAGCGTTGCGGGGGGGGGGTTCACAGATACGCAGTATTTT. Translated: CSVAGGGFTDTQYF.

This clonotype was seen many times. The chain joins TRBV2 to TRBJ2-7, with D perhaps TRBD2 (6 bases). Trimming pared 1 base from V and 5 bases from J, leaving 12 bases between. CDR3 length: 14 residues. CDR1 is SNHLY, CDR2 FYNNEI, per germline. The CDR3 DNA follows: TGTGCCAGCAGTGAAGACGGAGGGGAGGACGAGCAGTACTTC. Its translation is CASSEDGGEDEQYF.

Ten or more counts support this clonotype. The chain uses TRBV30 and TRBJ1-6; 8 bases map to TRBD1. The junction had 10 bases not matched to a gene; V was cut back by 2 bases and J by 7 bases. Per germline, CDR1 GTSNPN and CDR2 SVGIG (reference sequence). This CDR3 is built from 16 residues. CDR3 sequence (DNA): TGTGCCTGGAGTATCTCGGCAGGGGGCCACAATTCACCCCTCCACTTT. It is translated as CAWSISAGGHNSPLHF.

There are many counts of this clonotype. DNA for the CDR3: TGCGCCAGCAGCGTACAGGGGGAGACCCAGTACTTC. Translated, it gives CASSVQGETQYF. The J gene is TRBJ2-5, the V gene TRBV5-1, with 7 bases identical to TRBD1. The CDR3 has 12 residues. The germline V gene has CDR1 SGHRS and CDR2 YFSETQ. Trimming took 4 bases from V and 5 from J; bases not matched to a gene: 2. Complete variable domain (other parts from reference TRBV5-1 and TRBJ2-5): KAGVTQTPRYLIKTRGQQVTLSCSPISGHRSVSWYQQTPGQGLQFLFEYFSETQRNKGNFPGRFSGRQFSNSRSEMNVSTLELGDSALYLCASSVQGETQYFGPGTRLLVL.

This clonotype was seen more than once but under ten times. The gene calls are TRBV18 and TRBJ2-2; 8 bases line up with TRBD1. J was trimmed by 7 bases and V by 6 bases; bases with no gene match: 7. This CDR3 comprises 14 residues. Germline CDR1 and CDR2: KGHSH and LQKENI. The CDR3 nucleotides read TGTGCCAGCTCCCGCGACAGGGGCAGCGGGGAGCTGTTTTTT. It translates to CASSRDRGSGELFF. The full variable domain, with the rest looked up from reference TRBV18 and TRBJ2-2, is NAGVMQNPRHLVRRRGQEARLRCSPMKGHSHVYWYRQLPEEGLKFMVYLQKENIIDESGMPKERFSAEFPKEGPSILRIQQVVRGDSAAYFCASSRDRGSGELFFGEGSRLTVL.

There are many counts of this clonotype. V and J are TRBV2 and TRBJ2-1; 9 bases map to TRBD1. V shed 4 bases and J 4 bases; nucleotides not matched to a gene: 2. CDR1 and CDR2 from the germline V gene are SNHLY and FYNNEI. The CDR3 runs to 14 residues. The CDR3 coding sequence is TGTGCCAGCAGTGGGGACAGGGCGTACAATGAGCAGTTCTTC. Amino acids: CASSGDRAYNEQFF. Supplemented by reference TRBV2 and TRBJ2-1, the full variable domain reads EPEVTQTPSHQVTQMGQEVILRCVPISNHLYFYWYRQILGQKVEFLVSFYNNEISEKSEIFDDQFSVERPDGSNFTLKIRSTKLEDSAMYFCASSGDRAYNEQFFGPGTRLTVL.

A remark on this clonotype: A read error may explain this, as a much larger clone is one base away. This chain connects TRBV7-2 to TRBJ2-7, with 8 positions matching TRBD2. CDR3 length: 15 residues. Germline V CDR1 and CDR2: SGHTA, FQGNSA. The CDR3 sequence: CASSPNSGVAYEQHF. The DNA of the CDR3 is TGTGCCAGCAGCCCCAATAGCGGGGTGGCCTACGAGCAGCACTTC.

This clonotype was recorded many times. The chain joins TRBV27 to TRBJ1-5; D remains ambiguous. The CDR3 is 13 amino acids. Trimming removed 3 bases from V and 0 bases from J, with 3 bases in between. In germline, CDR1 is MNHEY, CDR2 SMNVEV (reference sequence). The CDR3 loop is CASSFNSNQPQHF. In nucleotides, the CDR3 is TGTGCCAGCAGTTTCAATAGCAATCAGCCCCAGCATTTT.

This clonotype was counted ten times or more. V gene TRBV6-2 or TRBV6-3 combines with J gene TRBJ2-6; 8 bases fit TRBD1. V was pared by 8 bases and J by 1 base, with 13 bases of the junction left unmatched. The CDR3 is made up of 18 amino acids. Per germline, CDR1 MNHEY and CDR2 SVGEGT. The CDR3 here is CASFSTRGRTSGANVLTF. As DNA, the CDR3 is TGTGCCAGCTTCTCAACCAGGGGGCGGACTTCTGGGGCCAACGTCCTGACTTTC.

Many counts were recorded for this clonotype. This sequence joins TRBV7-2 and TRBJ2-1; D gene ambiguous. This CDR3 region has 12 residues. Per germline, CDR1 SGHTA and CDR2 FQGNSA. V was trimmed by 2 bases and J by 5 bases, leaving 4 bases between them. The CDR3 here is CASSLTDNEQFF. In DNA form, the CDR3 reads TGTGCCAGCAGCTTAACCGACAATGAGCAGTTCTTC.

This chain joins TRBV20-1 and TRBJ2-2, with a tentative D call TRBD2 (6 bases). CDR1 and CDR2 (germline): DFQATT, SNEGSKA (reference sequence). V lost 5 bases, J lost 1 base, and 14 bases lay in between. The CDR3 totals 15 residues. The CDR3 loop is CSAEGGSGNTGELFF. In DNA form, the CDR3 reads TGCAGTGCTGAGGGTGGTAGCGGGAACACCGGGGAGCTGTTTTTT.

V usage is TRBV19 and J usage is TRBJ1-1, with D possibly TRBD1 on 5 matching bases. The ends were cut back, 6 bases at V and 10 bases at J, with 15 bases in the middle. The germline CDR1 and CDR2 sequences are LNHDA and SQIVND (reference sequence). This CDR3 is built from 12 residues. CDR3 nucleotides: TGTGCCAGTAGCTCCGCCACGGGGCGAGCTTTCTTT. Amino acids: CASSSATGRAFF.

This clonotype was seen only a few times. This chain uses TRBV30 with TRBJ1-1; 7 bases are shared with TRBD1. V lost 4 bases and J lost 0; bases outside the gene matches: 5. Germline V gives CDR1 GTSNPN, CDR2 SVGIG (reference sequence). The CDR3 runs to 14 residues. The CDR3 DNA is TGTGCCTGGACACGGGGACAGATGAACACTGAAGCTTTCTTT. Translation: CAWTRGQMNTEAFF.